Reported below is one T cell receptor (beta chain). Amplification used 60 Vbeta primers and 13 Jbeta primers. The data were produced by immunoSEQ multiplex PCR, yet TCRdb's version contains in-frame clones alone and is incomplete. The sample yields under 200,000 clones, approximately 86% seen once. Looked up from germline, CDR1 is SEHNR and CDR2 is FQNEAQ (reference sequence). After removal of 5 bases from V and 4 bases from J, the junction contained 16 bases not matched to a gene. The CDR3 loop spans 17 amino acids. The sample originates from a study of cytomegalovirus exposure and HLA in healthy donors.

The genes are TRBV7-9 and TRBJ2-5; TRBD2 matches 7 bases. The clonotype was recovered from a woman between 18 and 30 years old in good health and CMV-seronegative. The sequencing sample was made of PBMCs. The CDR3 bases are TGTGCCAGCAGCCCCGGAGGGGCGGGAGAAGGTAGAGAGACCCAGTACTTC. Its translation is CASSPGGAGEGRETQYF.